The 11 T cell receptor beta chains listed next were all sequenced from one sample in a study of early T cells in non-severe SARS-CoV-2 infection. TCRdb analysed the 5' RACE reads with MiXCR anew, one entry per CDR3 protein. The data hold around 67,000 distinct CDR3 sequences, with around 13% observed a single time. The sample taken for sequencing was whole blood. The origin of the receptors is an adult who was a healthcare worker with PCR-confirmed SARS-CoV-2 infection or an uninfected control (not recorded which).

At least ten counts were recorded for this clonotype. J is TRBJ1-2 and V is TRBV11-2, with 9 nucleotides matching TRBD1. The germline V gene has CDR1 SGHAT and CDR2 FQNNGV. The CDR3 consists of 14 residues. V trimming: 3 bases; J trimming: 4 bases; junction bases outside the gene matches: 3. The CDR3 DNA is TGTGCCAGCAGCTTGGACAGGGGCGGCTATGGCTACACCTTC. Translating gives CASSLDRGGYGYTF.

This clonotype was counted many times. The V and J genes are TRBV18 and TRBJ1-1, with 7 bases matching TRBD1. The V gene end was trimmed by 5 bases and the J gene end by 0 bases; junction bases not matched to a gene: 9. Germline V lookup: CDR1 KGHSH, CDR2 LQKENI. The CDR3 sequence is 16 residues long. CDR3 DNA sequence: TGTGCCAGCTCATCAGACAGGGCAATAATGAACACTGAAGCTTTCTTT. This gives the protein CASSSDRAIMNTEAFF.

The chain uses TRBV5-4 and TRBJ2-1; 14 bases are shared with TRBD2. V lost 3 bases, J lost 8 bases, and 10 bases stayed unmatched. CDR3 length: 17 amino acids. Germline V gene sequence: CDR1 SGHNT, CDR2 YYREEE (reference sequence). The CDR3 nucleotides read TGTGCCAGCAGCTCCGGACTAGCGGGGGGCCTGGTCCATGAGCAGTTCTTC. This gives the protein CASSSGLAGGLVHEQFF.

This clonotype was picked up a small number of times. The chain links TRBV5-1 to TRBJ2-7; no clear D gene. Per germline, CDR1 SGHRS and CDR2 YFSETQ. Trimming took 0 bases from V and 1 from J, leaving 8 bases between them. This CDR3 contains 14 residues. CDR3 sequence: CASSLAPASYEQYF. The CDR3 nucleotides read TGCGCCAGCAGCTTGGCCCCAGCTTCCTACGAGCAGTACTTC.

This clonotype occurred many times. V and J are TRBV20-1 and TRBJ2-5; TRBD2 matches 12 bases. The CDR3 runs 15 residues. V was clipped by 3 bases and J by 2 bases; unmatched bases: 4. Germline V CDR1 and CDR2: DFQATT, SNEGSKA (reference sequence). DNA for the CDR3: TGCAGTGCTAGCCCCGGACTAGCGGGGCAAGAGACCCAGTACTTC. Translated: CSASPGLAGQETQYF.

In its sample, this clonotype was seen many times. The chain employs TRBV6-1 and TRBJ1-4, with D hard to call. This CDR3 is 16 amino acids long. Germline V gives CDR1 MNHNS, CDR2 SASEGT. The ends were cut back, 6 bases at V and 4 bases at J, with 18 bases in the middle. CDR3 sequence reads: CASSPKPGSFNEKLFF. Here the CDR3 DNA reads TGTGCCAGCAGCCCTAAACCCGGCAGCTTTAATGAAAAACTGTTTTTT.

This clonotype was counted at least ten times. V usage is TRBV11-2 and J usage is TRBJ2-7; 7 bases map to TRBD1. The germline V gene encodes CDR1 SGHAT and CDR2 FQNNGV. This CDR3 is built from 13 residues. The V gene end was trimmed by 7 bases and the J gene end by 7 bases; junction bases not matched to a gene: 10. Here the CDR3 DNA reads TGTGCCAGCAATGTTCAGGGGGTTGGGGAGCAGTACTTC. Translating it yields CASNVQGVGEQYF.

This clonotype appeared many times. The chain carries TRBV9 and TRBJ1-1, with D maybe TRBD1 (5 bases). Germline assignment: CDR1 SGDLS and CDR2 YYNGEE. The CDR3 has 15 residues. Deletions cut 4 bases from V and 1 base from J, with 14 bases between. CDR3 sequence: CASSRDLPANTEAFF. CDR3 nucleotide sequence: TGTGCCAGCAGCCGGGACCTCCCAGCGAACACTGAAGCTTTCTTT.

In this sample, this clonotype turned up many times. This sequence joins TRBV28 and TRBJ2-2, with D perhaps assigned TRBD1 or TRBD2 (5 bases each). The CDR3 is 16 residues long. The V and J ends lost 6 bases and 4 bases respectively, with 18 bases between them. CDR1 MDHEN and CDR2 SYDVKM come from the germline V gene. The CDR3 coding sequence is TGTGCCAGCAGCTTAGGGGTCTCGGGGATCACCGGGGAGCTGTTTTTT. Residues: CASSLGVSGITGELFF.

This clonotype was recorded many times. The gene calls are TRBV19 and TRBJ1-4; D is uncertain. Germline lookup yields CDR1 LNHDA and CDR2 SQIVND (reference sequence). This CDR3 is built from 12 residues. Trimming stripped 5 bases from V and 15 bases from J, with 16 bases between. The CDR3 DNA is TGTGCCAGTAGTTCGGACCGACCTTGGGTGTTTTTT. It yields the protein CASSSDRPWVFF.

CDR3 sequence reads: CSVRTSTDTQYF. For the CDR3, the DNA is TGCAGCGTTCGGACCAGCACAGATACGCAGTATTTT. The chain links TRBV29-1 to TRBJ2-3; D gene ambiguous. This CDR3 spans 12 amino acids. CDR1 SQVTM and CDR2 ANQGSEA come from the germline V gene. V lost 5 bases to trimming and J lost 0 bases, with 6 bases between them.